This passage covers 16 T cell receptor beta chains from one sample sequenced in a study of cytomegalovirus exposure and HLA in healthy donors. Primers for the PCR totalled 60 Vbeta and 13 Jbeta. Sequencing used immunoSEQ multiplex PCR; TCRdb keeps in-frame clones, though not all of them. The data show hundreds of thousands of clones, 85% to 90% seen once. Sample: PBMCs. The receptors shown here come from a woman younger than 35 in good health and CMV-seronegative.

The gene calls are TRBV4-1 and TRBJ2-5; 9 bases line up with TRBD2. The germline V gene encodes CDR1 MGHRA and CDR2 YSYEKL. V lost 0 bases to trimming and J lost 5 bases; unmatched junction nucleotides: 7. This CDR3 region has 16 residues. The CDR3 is CASSQDWQRGVETQYF. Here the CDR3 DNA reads TGCGCCAGCAGCCAAGATTGGCAGCGGGGGGTGGAGACCCAGTACTTC.

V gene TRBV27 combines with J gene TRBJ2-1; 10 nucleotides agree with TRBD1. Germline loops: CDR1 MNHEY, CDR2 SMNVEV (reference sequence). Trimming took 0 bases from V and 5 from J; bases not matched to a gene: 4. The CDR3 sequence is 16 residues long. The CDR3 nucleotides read TGTGCCAGCAGTTTATCCGCCGGGACAGGGGACAATGAGCAGTTCTTC. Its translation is CASSLSAGTGDNEQFF.

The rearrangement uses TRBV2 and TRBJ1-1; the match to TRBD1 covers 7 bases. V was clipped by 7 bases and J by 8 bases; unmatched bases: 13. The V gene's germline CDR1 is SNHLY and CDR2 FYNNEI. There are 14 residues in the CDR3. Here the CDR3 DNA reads TGTGCCAGCAACCCGACAGGGAGCGGGTCCGAAGCTTTCTTT. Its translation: CASNPTGSGSEAFF.

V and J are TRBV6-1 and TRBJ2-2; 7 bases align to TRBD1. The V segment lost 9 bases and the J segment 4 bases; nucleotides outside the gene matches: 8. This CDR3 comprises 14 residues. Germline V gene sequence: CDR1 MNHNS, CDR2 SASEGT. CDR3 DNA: TGTGCCAGTAGACAGGGCGGAGGCACCGGGGAGCTGTTTTTT. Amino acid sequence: CASRQGGGTGELFF.

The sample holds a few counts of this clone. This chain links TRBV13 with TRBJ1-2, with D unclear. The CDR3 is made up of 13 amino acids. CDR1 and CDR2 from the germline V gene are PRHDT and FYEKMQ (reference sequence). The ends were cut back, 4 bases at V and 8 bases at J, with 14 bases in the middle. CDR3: CASSSAQVEGYTF. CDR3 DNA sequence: TGTGCCAGCAGCTCGGCTCAGGTAGAAGGCTACACCTTC.

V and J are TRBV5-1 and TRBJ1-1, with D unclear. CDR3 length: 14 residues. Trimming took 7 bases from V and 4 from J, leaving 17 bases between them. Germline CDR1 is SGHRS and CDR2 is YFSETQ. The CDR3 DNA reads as TGCGCCAGCCACCCGTCAGGAGGGAGCACTGAAGCTTTCTTT. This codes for CASHPSGGSTEAFF.

In DNA, the CDR3 is TGTGCCAGCAGCTTTAGCGGGGGGGCCGGGGAGCTGTTTTTT. Translation gives CASSFSGGAGELFF. The chain combines TRBV9 with TRBJ2-2; 11 bases match TRBD2. The ends lost 4 bases at V and 6 bases at J; junction bases unmatched: 2. This CDR3 has 14 amino acids. The germline CDR1 and CDR2 sequences are SGDLS and YYNGEE.

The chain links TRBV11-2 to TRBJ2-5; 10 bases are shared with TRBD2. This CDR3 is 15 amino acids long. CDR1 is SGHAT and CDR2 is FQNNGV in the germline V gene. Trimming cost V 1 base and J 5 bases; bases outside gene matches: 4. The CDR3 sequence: CASSLVLAGRETQYF. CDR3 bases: TGTGCCAGCAGCTTAGTACTAGCGGGAAGGGAGACCCAGTACTTC.

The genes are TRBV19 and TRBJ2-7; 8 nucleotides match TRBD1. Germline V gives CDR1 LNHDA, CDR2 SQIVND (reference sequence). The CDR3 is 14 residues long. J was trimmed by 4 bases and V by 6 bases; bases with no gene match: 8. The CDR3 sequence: CASSKGTGLYEQYF. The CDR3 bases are TGTGCCAGTAGCAAAGGGACAGGCCTATACGAGCAGTACTTC.

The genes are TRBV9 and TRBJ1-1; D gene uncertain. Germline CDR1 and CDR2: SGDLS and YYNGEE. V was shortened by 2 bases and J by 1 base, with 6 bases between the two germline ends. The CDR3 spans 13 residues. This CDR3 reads CASSVASNTEAFF. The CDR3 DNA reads TGTGCCAGCAGCGTCGCGTCGAACACTGAAGCTTTCTTT.

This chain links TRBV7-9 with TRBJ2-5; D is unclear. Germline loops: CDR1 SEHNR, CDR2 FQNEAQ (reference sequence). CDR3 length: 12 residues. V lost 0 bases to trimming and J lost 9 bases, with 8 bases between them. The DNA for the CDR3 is TGTGCCAGCAGCTTAGCCCCACGGTCCCAGTACTTC. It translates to CASSLAPRSQYF.

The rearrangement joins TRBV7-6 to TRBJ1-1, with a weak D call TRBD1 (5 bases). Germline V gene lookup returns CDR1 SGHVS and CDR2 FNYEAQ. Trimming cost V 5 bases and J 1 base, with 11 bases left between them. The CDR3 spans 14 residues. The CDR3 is CASSRMGGNTEAFF. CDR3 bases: TGTGCCAGCAGCCGTATGGGGGGGAACACTGAAGCTTTCTTT.

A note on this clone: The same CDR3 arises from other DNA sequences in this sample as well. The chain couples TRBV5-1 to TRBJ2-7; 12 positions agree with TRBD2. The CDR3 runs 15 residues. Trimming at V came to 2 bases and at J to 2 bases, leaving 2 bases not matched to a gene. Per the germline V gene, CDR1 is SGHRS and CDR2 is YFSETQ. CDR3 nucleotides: TGCGCCAGCAGCTTAAGACTAGCGGGGGCCTACGAGCAGTACTTC. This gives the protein CASSLRLAGAYEQYF.

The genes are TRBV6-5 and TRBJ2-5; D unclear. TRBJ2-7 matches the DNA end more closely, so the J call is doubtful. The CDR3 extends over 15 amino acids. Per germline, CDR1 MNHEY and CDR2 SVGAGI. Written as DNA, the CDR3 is TGTGCCAGCAGACCTTCCCCGAAGGACTCCTACGAGCAGTACTTC. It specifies CASRPSPKDSYEQYF.

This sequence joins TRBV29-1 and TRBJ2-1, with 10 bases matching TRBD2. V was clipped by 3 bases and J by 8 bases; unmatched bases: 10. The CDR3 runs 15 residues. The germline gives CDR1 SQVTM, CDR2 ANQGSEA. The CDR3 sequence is CSVDKRASGRDEQFF. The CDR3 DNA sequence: TGCAGCGTTGATAAACGGGCTAGCGGGAGAGATGAGCAGTTCTTC.

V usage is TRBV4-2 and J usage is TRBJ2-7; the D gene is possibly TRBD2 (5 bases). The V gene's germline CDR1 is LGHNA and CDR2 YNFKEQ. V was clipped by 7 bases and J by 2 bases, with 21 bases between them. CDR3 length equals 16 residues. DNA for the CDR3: TGTGCCAGCACCCTAAACGGGGTCCAAGCCACCTACGAGCAGTACTTC. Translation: CASTLNGVQATYEQYF.